Presented here are 9 T cell receptor beta chains from one specimen sequenced in a study of PD-1 blockade in classical Hodgkin lymphoma. Method: immunoSEQ multiplex PCR; TCRdb's copy keeps in-frame clones and lacks some. The sample comprises 19,000 or so clones, 85% to 90% of which are singletons, and over 6% rests with the top ten. Described time point: newly diagnosed, previously untreated cHL patient sample. Thawed PBMCs were the source of CD8+ T cells, obtained through magnetic negative selection. Sequencing was performed on CD8+ T cells from blood. These receptors came from a human donor with classical Hodgkin lymphoma.

This sequence joins TRBV11-3 and TRBJ2-1; 7 bases match TRBD2. Germline CDR1 and CDR2: SGHNT and YENEEA. The CDR3 consists of 16 residues. Trimming cost V 5 bases and J 4 bases; bases outside gene matches: 11. The CDR3 protein is CASSREATGPYNEQFF. The CDR3 DNA reads TGTGCCAGCAGCCGGGAGGCAACCGGACCTTACAATGAGCAGTTCTTC. The variable domain in full, with the rest retrieved from reference TRBV11-3 and TRBJ2-1, is EAGVVQSPRYKIIEKKQPVAFWCNPISGHNTLYWYLQNLGQGPELLIRYENEEAVDDSQLPKDRFSAERLKGVDSTLKIQPAELGDSAVYLCASSREATGPYNEQFFGPGTRLTVL.

The rearrangement joins TRBV2 to TRBJ2-7, with D possibly TRBD2 on 5 matching bases. This CDR3 comprises 14 residues. Germline CDR1 reads SNHLY; CDR2 reads FYNNEI. The V end lost 4 bases, the J end lost 0 bases, and 10 bases lay between the germline ends. CDR3 sequence: CASSGEADSYEQYF. The CDR3 DNA sequence: TGTGCCAGCAGTGGCGAAGCGGACTCCTACGAGCAGTACTTC.

This chain links TRBV27 with TRBJ1-5; no clear D. CDR1 and CDR2 from the germline V gene are MNHEY and SMNVEV (reference sequence). V was cut by 2 bases and J by 6 bases, with 17 bases left in between. This CDR3 has 16 amino acids. The CDR3: CASSLLQGGMGQPQHF. The CDR3 DNA follows: TGTGCCAGCAGTTTACTACAAGGCGGAATGGGTCAGCCCCAGCATTTT.

This clone was found once. The chain employs TRBV7-9 and TRBJ2-4, with 8 nucleotides matching TRBD1. This CDR3 contains 14 residues. Germline V CDR1 and CDR2: SEHNR, FQNEAQ (reference sequence). The V and J ends lost 5 bases and 4 bases, in that order; junction bases with no gene match: 4. The chain's CDR3 is CASSTRQGKNIQYF. The CDR3 DNA sequence: TGTGCCAGCAGCACTCGACAGGGGAAAAACATTCAGTACTTC. The full variable domain, with the rest looked up from reference TRBV7-9 and TRBJ2-4, is DTGVSQNPRHKITKRGQNVTFRCDPISEHNRLYWYRQTLGQGPEFLTYFQNEAQLEKSRLLSDRFSAERPKGSFSTLEIQRTEQGDSAMYLCASSTRQGKNIQYFGAGTRLSVL.

V and J are TRBV6-5 and TRBJ1-5; D is possibly TRBD1 (6 bases). The CDR3 has 14 residues. Trimming stripped 2 bases from V and 3 bases from J, with 8 bases between. CDR1 and CDR2 from the germline V gene are MNHEY and SVGAGI. The CDR3 loop is CASSYGQTNQPQHF. The DNA for the CDR3 is TGTGCCAGCAGTTACGGACAGACCAATCAGCCCCAGCATTTT.

The chain joins TRBV6-5 to TRBJ2-1; 10 positions agree with TRBD2. J was trimmed by 4 bases and V by 9 bases; bases with no gene match: 9. The V gene's germline CDR1 is MNHEY and CDR2 SVGAGI. CDR3 length equals 15 residues. Written as DNA, the CDR3 is TGTGCCAGTTGCCACTCTAGCGGGGGTTACAATGAGCAGTTCTTC. This translates into CASCHSSGGYNEQFF.

The chain has TRBV30 and TRBJ2-2; D is undetermined. Trimming left V 0 bases short and J 0 bases short, with 8 bases between. The CDR3 loop spans 15 amino acids. Germline values: CDR1 GTSNPN, CDR2 SVGIG (reference sequence). CDR3 residues: CAWSVQRANTGELFF. The CDR3 DNA is TGTGCCTGGAGTGTACAACGGGCGAACACCGGGGAGCTGTTTTTT.

The gene calls are TRBV9 and TRBJ2-3; D tentatively fits TRBD1 or TRBD2 (5 bases each). The CDR3 has 14 residues. Germline CDR1 reads SGDLS; CDR2 reads YYNGEE. The V end lost 4 bases, the J end lost 0 bases, and 9 bases lay between the germline ends. The CDR3 DNA reads as TGTGCCAGCAGCCCGGGGCGGAGCACAGATACGCAGTATTTT. Translating gives CASSPGRSTDTQYF.

The V and J genes are TRBV29-1 and TRBJ1-2; D is unresolved. CDR1 is SQVTM, CDR2 ANQGSEA, per germline. The CDR3 sequence is 11 residues long. V was cut by 2 bases and J by 2 bases, with 3 bases left in between. In nucleotides, the CDR3 is TGCAGCGTTGAACAAAACTATGGCTACACCTTC. Protein: CSVEQNYGYTF.